The source of this T cell receptor beta chain is a study of metastatic and nonmetastatic thyroid tumors. Overall study context: Repertoires from blood and tumor or nodule tissue of malignant and benign thyroid patients were compared.

Germline CDR1 reads MDHEN; CDR2 reads SYDVKM. This CDR3 spans 14 amino acids. As concerns this clone: What it binds is unknown. The junction departs from the called germline gene at one end, perhaps through a read error.

All patients were treatment-naive before thyroid surgery. Methods used by the authors: The study built a papillary thyroid cancer distant-metastasis classifier from CDR3 differences across clinicopathological groups. TCRdb ran MiXCR on the PCR reads. TCRdb assigned the V and J calls; the authors' analysis was not used. The profile shows about 93,000 clones, more than 9.5% of them singletons. Study-level points and caveats: Significantly greater TCR beta diversity was reportedly found in malignant thyroid tumors than in benign nodules (in blood and tumor).

The receptor was derived from a female donor with papillary thyroid cancer or a benign thyroid nodule (not recorded which). Some clones in this sample may be carry-over from other donors' samples. V and J are TRBV28 and TRBJ1-2; the match to TRBD1 covers 7 bases. The sample comprised blood. In nucleotides, the CDR3 is TGTGCCATCAGTCCAGGGGGTTCTAACTATGGCTACACCTTC. Encoded protein: CAISPGGSNYGYTF.